A selection of T cell receptor beta chains follows, all from one sample in a study of graft-versus-host responses after intestinal transplantation. Which antigens these TCRs recognize remains unknown. The table came from immunoSEQ multiplex PCR; TCRdb's copy has only in-frame clones and leaves some out. This table holds under 150,000 clones, about nine tenths found once. The source was unstimulated CD4+ T cells sorted from spleen or lymph node cells, collected before intestinal transplant. These receptors all stem from a human donor who received an intestinal transplant. Each CDR3 is given with its conserved first and last residue. Each record gives: clone size, J gene, V gene, D gene, CDR3 protein, CDR3 DNA. A D gene is named only where the DNA matches it firmly. Rows may omit the clone size; those that give it use once, few, many or a size class.

clone size: NA
J gene: TRBJ2-1
V gene: TRBV4-2
D gene: TRBD2
CDR3 protein: CASSQTAGTNSNEQFF
CDR3 DNA: TGTGCCAGCAGCCAAACGGCCGGGACTAACTCCAATGAGCAGTTCTTC

clone size: NA
J gene: TRBJ1-1
V gene: TRBV7-9
D gene: NA
CDR3 protein: CASSLVPGGRTEAFF
CDR3 DNA: TGTGCCAGCAGCTTAGTACCGGGAGGTAGGACTGAAGCTTTCTTT

clone size: NA
J gene: TRBJ2-5
V gene: TRBV9
D gene: NA
CDR3 protein: CASSVDWRGQETQYF
CDR3 DNA: TGTGCCAGCAGCGTAGACTGGAGAGGCCAAGAGACCCAGTACTTC

clone size: NA
J gene: TRBJ1-2
V gene: TRBV15
D gene: NA
CDR3 protein: CATSRDAGVFYGYTF
CDR3 DNA: TGTGCCACCAGCAGAGATGCTGGAGTTTTCTATGGCTACACCTTC

clone size: once
J gene: TRBJ2-3
V gene: TRBV7-9
D gene: NA
CDR3 protein: CASSLPGGTDTQYF
CDR3 DNA: TGTGCCAGCAGCTTACCAGGGGGGACAGATACGCAGTATTTT

clone size: NA
J gene: TRBJ1-5
V gene: TRBV28
D gene: NA
CDR3 protein: CASRNDTRNQPQHF
CDR3 DNA: TGTGCCAGCAGAAATGACACCCGCAATCAGCCCCAGCATTTT

clone size: NA
J gene: TRBJ2-5
V gene: TRBV5-1
D gene: NA
CDR3 protein: CASSEGHEIQETQYF
CDR3 DNA: TGCGCCAGCAGCGAGGGACACGAGATACAAGAGACCCAGTACTTC

clone size: NA
J gene: TRBJ2-7
V gene: TRBV27
D gene: NA
CDR3 protein: CASSPGDASSSYEQYF
CDR3 DNA: TGTGCCAGCAGTCCGGGGGACGCCTCGAGCTCCTACGAGCAGTACTTC

clone size: NA
J gene: TRBJ2-1
V gene: TRBV4-3
D gene: NA
CDR3 protein: CASSQGGHQYRNEQFF
CDR3 DNA: TGCGCCAGCAGCCAAGGGGGACACCAGTACCGGAATGAGCAGTTCTTC

clone size: NA
J gene: TRBJ1-1
V gene: TRBV5-4
D gene: NA
CDR3 protein: CASSSLGVNTEAFF
CDR3 DNA: TGTGCCAGCAGCAGCCTAGGGGTGAACACTGAAGCTTTCTTT

clone size: NA
J gene: TRBJ1-1
V gene: TRBV12-5
D gene: NA
CDR3 protein: CASGLVGGGEAFF
CDR3 DNA: TGTGCTAGTGGTTTGGTGGGGGGTGGGGAAGCTTTCTTT

clone size: NA
J gene: TRBJ1-1
V gene: TRBV5-6
D gene: NA
CDR3 protein: CASSLRMAQVGTEAFF
CDR3 DNA: TGTGCCAGCAGCTTGAGGATGGCGCAGGTTGGCACTGAAGCTTTCTTT

clone size: once
J gene: TRBJ1-2
V gene: TRBV12-5
D gene: NA
CDR3 protein: CASGLNVVYGYTF
CDR3 DNA: TGTGCTAGTGGTTTAAACGTAGTCTATGGCTACACCTTC

clone size: NA
J gene: TRBJ2-7
V gene: TRBV7-9
D gene: TRBD1
CDR3 protein: CASSLFSGTGPYEQYF
CDR3 DNA: TGTGCCAGCAGCTTGTTTTCCGGGACAGGCCCCTACGAGCAGTACTTC

clone size: NA
J gene: TRBJ1-1
V gene: TRBV10-1
D gene: NA
CDR3 protein: CASSVGVGTEAFF
CDR3 DNA: TGCGCCAGCAGTGTCGGGGTGGGGACTGAAGCTTTCTTT

clone size: NA
J gene: TRBJ2-2
V gene: TRBV7-6
D gene: NA
CDR3 protein: CASSLAGPRGSGELFF
CDR3 DNA: TGTGCCAGCAGCTTAGCCGGACCCAGGGGATCCGGGGAGCTGTTTTTT

clone size: NA
J gene: TRBJ2-3
V gene: TRBV5-6
D gene: TRBD1
CDR3 protein: CASSDTGARSRDTQYF
CDR3 DNA: TGTGCCAGCAGCGATACAGGGGCCCGTTCCCGGGATACGCAGTATTTT

clone size: NA
J gene: TRBJ1-4
V gene: TRBV18
D gene: NA
CDR3 protein: CASSPNDGNEKLFF
CDR3 DNA: TGTGCCAGCTCACCAAACGACGGGAATGAAAAACTGTTTTTT

clone size: NA
J gene: TRBJ2-1
V gene: TRBV11-2
D gene: TRBD2
CDR3 protein: CASSLDPPWTSGYNEQFF
CDR3 DNA: TGTGCCAGCAGCTTAGATCCCCCATGGACTAGCGGATACAATGAGCAGTTCTTC

clone size: NA
J gene: TRBJ2-3
V gene: TRBV6-6
D gene: NA
CDR3 protein: CASSYIYQGGTDTQYF
CDR3 DNA: TGTGCCAGCAGTTACATCTATCAGGGTGGCACAGATACGCAGTATTTT

clone size: NA
J gene: TRBJ1-5
V gene: TRBV11-2
D gene: TRBD1
CDR3 protein: CASSLRGLGTVNQPQHF
CDR3 DNA: TGTGCCAGCAGCTTACGGGGTCTCGGGACAGTCAATCAGCCCCAGCATTTT

clone size: NA
J gene: TRBJ1-5
V gene: TRBV2
D gene: TRBD1
CDR3 protein: CASSDVGGTGRNQPQHF
CDR3 DNA: TGTGCCAGCAGTGACGTTGGGGGGACAGGTCGCAATCAGCCCCAGCATTTT

clone size: NA
J gene: TRBJ1-1
V gene: TRBV5-5
D gene: NA
CDR3 protein: CASSLVADTEAFF
CDR3 DNA: TGTGCCAGCAGCTTGGTAGCGGACACTGAAGCTTTCTTT

clone size: NA
J gene: TRBJ2-7
V gene: TRBV6-1
D gene: TRBD2
CDR3 protein: CASRMGLADPYEQYF
CDR3 DNA: TGTGCCAGCAGAATGGGACTAGCGGACCCCTACGAGCAGTACTTC